This T cell receptor (beta chain) was sequenced in a study of regulatory T cells in long-lasting Graves disease. Through Arm-PCR of CDR3 regions and iRepertoire HTBI primers, TCR beta libraries were built. MiXCR, applied by TCRdb to the multiplex PCR reads, yields one record per CDR3 protein. The data hold some 400,000 distinct CDR3 sequences, with 14% to 15% observed a single time. This clonotype was seen repeatedly, ten times or more. What it recognizes is unknown. From germline, CDR1 is SNHLY and CDR2 FYNNEI. The CDR3 is 14 residues long. V was clipped by 4 bases and J by 6 bases, with 16 bases between them. The time point is: newly diagnosed GD, antithyroid drugs for less than 3 months. PBMC RNA served as the TCR library source. Findings and limits, study-wide: TRBV28, TRBJ1-2 and TRBJ2-5 were favored in persistent disease.

A further study also used this sample, focusing on T cells in Graves' hyperthyroidism and ophthalmopathy. From that paper: The TCR CDR3 first-round RT-PCR relied on the HTBI primer set.

This specimen consisted of peripheral blood mononuclear cells (PBMCs), obtained at new diagnosis, from a patient treated with antithyroid drugs. The TCR originated in a woman in her twenties or thirties with Graves disease. The chain has TRBV2 and TRBJ2-7, with D possibly being TRBD1 (6 bases). The CDR3 DNA follows: TGTGCCAGCAGTGCCGACAGGAATGCTGGCGAGCAGTACTTC. Translation gives CASSADRNAGEQYF.